This T cell receptor (beta chain) appears in the sequencing data of a study of blood T cell repertoires in COVID-19. At the level of the study: Researchers got acute and convalescent COVID-19 samples from the United States, Italy and Spain.

CDR3 size: 14 residues. Germline V lookup: CDR1 SNHLY, CDR2 FYNNEI. V lost 6 bases, J lost 7 bases, and 18 bases lay in between. Seattle researchers signed up patients amid active infection and tracked them longitudinally. As handled by the study authors: The authors estimated nucleated cell counts from reference gene primer amplification. This table comes from immunoSEQ multiplex PCR, and its TCRdb copy is limited to in-frame clones, with some not included. D and trimming were read from the DNA, whereas the V and J calls and clone size are those reported in that table. The sample holds 200,000 to 250,000 clones, around 86% seen once.

The J gene is TRBJ2-5, the V gene TRBV2; tentatively, D is TRBD2 (5 bases). Sequencing was done on a sample of peripheral blood. This TCR came from a woman aged 80 or older with COVID-19, enrolled during active disease. CDR3 nucleotides: TGTGCCAGCAGGGAGACTGGAGGCGGATGGACCCAGTACTTC. As protein: CASRETGGGWTQYF.